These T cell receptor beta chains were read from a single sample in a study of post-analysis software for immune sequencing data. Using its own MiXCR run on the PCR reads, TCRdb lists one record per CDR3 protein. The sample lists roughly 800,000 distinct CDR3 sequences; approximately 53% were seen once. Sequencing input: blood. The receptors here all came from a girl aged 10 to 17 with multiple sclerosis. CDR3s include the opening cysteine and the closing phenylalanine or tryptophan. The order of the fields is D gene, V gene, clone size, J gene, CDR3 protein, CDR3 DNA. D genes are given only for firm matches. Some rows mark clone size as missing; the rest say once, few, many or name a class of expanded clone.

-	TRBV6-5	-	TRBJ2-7	CASSGSGLSYEQYF	TGTGCCAGCAGTGGTTCAGGGTTATCCTACGAGCAGTACTTC
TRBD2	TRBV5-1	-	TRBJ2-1	CASSRETSGGVREQFF	TGCGCCAGCAGCCGGGAGACTAGCGGGGGCGTCAGGGAGCAGTTCTTC
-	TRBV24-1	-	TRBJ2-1	CATSDLGQEQFF	TGTGCCACCAGTGATTTAGGGCAGGAGCAGTTCTTC
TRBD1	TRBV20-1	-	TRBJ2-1	CSARDLNRGSYNEQFF	TGCAGTGCTAGAGATCTCAACAGGGGCTCCTACAATGAGCAGTTCTTC
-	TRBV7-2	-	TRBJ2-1	CASSGRQVGEQFF	TGTGCCAGCAGCGGGAGACAGGTCGGTGAGCAGTTCTTC
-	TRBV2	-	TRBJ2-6	CASNGLAHSGANVLTF	TGTGCCAGCAATGGGCTAGCCCATTCTGGGGCCAACGTCCTGACTTTC
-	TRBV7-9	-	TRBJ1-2	CASSLYESAYGYTF	TGTGCCAGCAGCTTATACGAGAGCGCCTATGGCTACACCTTC
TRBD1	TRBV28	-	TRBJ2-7	CASGTGSSYEQYF	TGTGCCAGCGGGACAGGGAGCTCCTACGAGCAGTACTTC
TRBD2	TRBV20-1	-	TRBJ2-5	CSALTSGQETQYF	TGCAGTGCCCTCACTAGCGGTCAAGAGACCCAGTACTTC
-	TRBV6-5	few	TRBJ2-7	CASSPEVRDYPYEQYF	TGTGCCAGCAGTCCTGAAGTCCGGGATTATCCCTACGAGCAGTACTTC
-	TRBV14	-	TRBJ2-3	CASSQDQGVPHTDTQYF	TGTGCCAGCAGCCAAGATCAAGGGGTCCCCCACACAGATACGCAGTATTTT
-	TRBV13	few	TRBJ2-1	CASSLRSSRLSYNEQFF	TGTGCCAGCAGCTTGCGGTCTAGCAGACTCTCCTACAATGAGCAGTTCTTC
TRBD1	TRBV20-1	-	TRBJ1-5	CSASRQGRMRGQPQHF	TGCAGTGCTTCTCGACAGGGCAGGATGCGGGGTCAGCCCCAGCATTTT
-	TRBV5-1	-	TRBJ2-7	CASSLVSGQNYEQYF	TGCGCCAGCAGCTTGGTCTCGGGACAAAACTACGAGCAGTACTTC
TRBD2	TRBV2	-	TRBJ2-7	CATIAGRYEQYF	TGTGCCACCATAGCGGGCCGCTACGAGCAGTACTTC
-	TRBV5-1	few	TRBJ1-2	CASSPTHNYGYTF	TGCGCCAGCAGCCCGACACATAACTATGGCTACACCTTC
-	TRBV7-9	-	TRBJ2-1	CASSPTLDSYNEQFF	TGTGCCAGCAGCCCCACCCTCGACAGTTACAATGAGCAGTTCTTC
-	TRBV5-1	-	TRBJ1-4	CASSLAPTATNEKLFF	TGCGCCAGCAGCTTGGCACCGACAGCAACTAATGAAAAACTGTTTTTT
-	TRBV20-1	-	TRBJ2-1	CSARDRLEGEQFF	TGCAGTGCTAGAGACCGACTAGAGGGTGAGCAGTTCTTC
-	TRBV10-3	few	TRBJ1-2	CAISEGRNYGYTF	TGTGCCATCAGTGAGGGAAGGAACTATGGCTACACCTTC
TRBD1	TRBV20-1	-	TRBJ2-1	CSARRDRGYNEQFF	TGCAGTGCTCGTCGGGACAGGGGTTACAATGAGCAGTTCTTC
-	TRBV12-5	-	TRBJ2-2	CASGLVRRREDTGELFF	TGTGCTAGTGGTTTGGTACGTCGGCGGGAAGACACCGGGGAGCTGTTTTTT
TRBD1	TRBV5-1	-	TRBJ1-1	CASSSGDSAYTEAFF	TGCGCCAGCAGCTCAGGGGACAGCGCATACACTGAAGCTTTCTTT
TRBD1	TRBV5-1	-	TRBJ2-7	CASSLATGTGRDEQYF	TGCGCCAGCAGCTTGGCCACCGGGACAGGGAGAGACGAGCAGTACTTC
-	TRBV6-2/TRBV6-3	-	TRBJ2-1	CASSYSMLVRHEQFF	TGTGCCAGCAGTTACTCGATGTTAGTCAGGCATGAGCAGTTCTTC
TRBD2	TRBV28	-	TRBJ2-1	CASRATSGRGGDNEQFF	TGTGCCAGCAGGGCGACTAGCGGGAGAGGGGGGGACAATGAGCAGTTCTTC